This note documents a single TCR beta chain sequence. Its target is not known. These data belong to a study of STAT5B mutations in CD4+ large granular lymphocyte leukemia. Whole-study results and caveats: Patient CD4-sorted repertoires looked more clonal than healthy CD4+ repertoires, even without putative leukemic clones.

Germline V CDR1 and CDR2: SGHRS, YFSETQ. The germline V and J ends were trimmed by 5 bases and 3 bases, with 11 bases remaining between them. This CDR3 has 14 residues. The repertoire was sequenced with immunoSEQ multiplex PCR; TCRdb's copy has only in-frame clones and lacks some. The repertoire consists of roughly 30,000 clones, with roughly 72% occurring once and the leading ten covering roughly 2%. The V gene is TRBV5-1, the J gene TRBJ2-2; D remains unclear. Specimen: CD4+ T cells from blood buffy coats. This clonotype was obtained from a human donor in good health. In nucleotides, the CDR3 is TGCGCCAGCAGTCAGGACGTCTACACCGGGGAGCTGTTTTTT. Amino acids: CASSQDVYTGELFF.